These T cell receptor beta chains were read from a single sample in a study of blood T cell repertoires in COVID-19. Method: immunoSEQ multiplex PCR; TCRdb's copy keeps in-frame clones and lacks some. The sample includes 130,000 to 150,000 clones, around 86% of them seen just once. The specimen was PBMCs or T cells enriched from blood (not recorded which). The receptor source for this set is a man between 60 and 70 years old who had recovered from COVID-19. Both conserved end residues are part of each CDR3. A D gene is named only where the DNA matches it firmly. Only some rows state a clone size, as once, few, many or a class for expanded clones.

J gene | V gene | D gene | clone size | CDR3 protein | CDR3 DNA
TRBJ2-7 | TRBV15 | . | . | CATSRDPRGEQYF | TGTGCCACCAGCAGAGACCCACGGGGCGAGCAGTACTTC
TRBJ2-1 | TRBV7-3 | TRBD2 | . | CASSAIRTSGYNEQFF | TGTGCCAGCAGCGCAATCAGGACTAGCGGTTACAATGAGCAGTTCTTC
TRBJ1-3 | TRBV5-6 | . | . | CASSLAAGTTDTIYF | TGTGCCAGCAGCTTGGCAGCAGGTACGACGGACACCATATATTTT
TRBJ2-5 | TRBV6-1 | TRBD1 | . | CASSEEAGGRETQYF | TGTGCCAGCAGTGAAGAGGCAGGGGGTCGAGAGACCCAGTACTTC
TRBJ1-1 | TRBV28 | . | . | CASSSGQTTEAFF | TGTGCCAGCAGTTCTGGACAGACCACTGAAGCTTTCTTT
TRBJ1-4 | TRBV2 | . | . | CASSEAAGVRREKLFF | TGTGCCAGCAGTGAAGCAGCTGGGGTCAGGAGGGAAAAACTGTTTTTT
TRBJ2-1 | TRBV30 | TRBD2 | . | CAWSQGPLAGVMYEQFF | TGTGCCTGGAGCCAAGGACCACTAGCGGGAGTGATGTATGAGCAGTTCTTC
TRBJ1-6 | TRBV6-5 | . | . | CASRKQPTDYSPLHF | TGTGCCAGCAGAAAACAACCGACAGATTATTCACCCCTCCACTTT
TRBJ2-7 | TRBV3-1/TRBV3-2 | TRBD1 | . | CASSPGTGSLGEQYF | TGTGCCAGCAGTCCCGGGACAGGGTCTTTGGGGGAGCAGTACTTC
TRBJ2-2 | TRBV11-2 | TRBD1 | . | CASSSSRGYTGELFF | TGTGCCAGCAGCTCCTCCAGGGGGTACACCGGGGAGCTGTTTTTT
TRBJ1-2 | TRBV11-2 | . | few | CASSLVQNNYGYTF | TGTGCCAGCAGCTTAGTCCAGAACAACTATGGCTACACCTTC
TRBJ2-3 | TRBV15 | . | . | CATSRDLGTDTQYF | TGTGCCACCAGCAGAGATCTCGGGACAGATACGCAGTATTTT
TRBJ2-2 | TRBV2 | . | . | CASNRELTGELFF | TGTGCCAGCAATAGGGAGTTGACCGGGGAGCTGTTTTTT
TRBJ1-1 | TRBV5-1 | . | . | CASSSRPLGVSMNTEAFF | TGCGCCAGCAGCTCTCGCCCCCTCGGTGTTAGTATGAACACTGAAGCTTTCTTT
TRBJ2-2 | TRBV3-1/TRBV3-2 | TRBD1 | . | CASSQAGTGGTGELFF | TGTGCCAGCAGCCAGGCCGGGACAGGGGGAACCGGGGAGCTGTTTTTT
TRBJ2-5 | TRBV15 | TRBD2 | . | CATSRARTRVETQYF | TGTGCCACCAGCAGAGCTCGGACTAGGGTAGAGACCCAGTACTTC
TRBJ1-5 | TRBV5-6 | . | . | CASSGGGAGHQPQHF | TGTGCCAGCAGCGGCGGTGGGGCAGGGCATCAGCCCCAGCATTTT
TRBJ1-6 | TRBV18 | TRBD1 | . | CASSQLDRGLVFSPLHF | TGTGCCAGCTCACAATTGGACAGGGGGTTAGTTTTCTCACCCCTCCACTTT
TRBJ1-2 | TRBV7-9 | . | . | CASSLPSGYGYTF | TGTGCCAGCAGCTTGCCCTCAGGCTATGGCTACACCTTC
TRBJ1-1 | TRBV5-1 | TRBD1 | . | CASSLDPGGGTEAFF | TGCGCCAGCAGCTTGGATCCAGGGGGTGGCACTGAAGCTTTCTTT
TRBJ1-2 | TRBV7-9 | . | once | CASSSSGRYYGYTF | TGTGCCAGCTCGTCCTCAGGGCGATACTATGGCTACACCTTC
TRBJ2-7 | TRBV29-1 | . | once | CSVEVSSISAYEQYF | TGCAGCGTTGAGGTCTCGAGTATTTCGGCCTACGAGCAGTACTTC
TRBJ1-6 | TRBV18 | . | . | CASSPDSLNSPLHF | TGTGCCAGCTCACCGGACAGCCTAAATTCACCCCTCCACTTT
TRBJ2-5 | TRBV27 | TRBD2 | once | CASGGAGVGETQYF | TGTGCCAGCGGGGGAGCGGGAGTTGGGGAGACCCAGTACTTC
TRBJ2-1 | TRBV27 | TRBD2 | once | CASSFRWTSGREYNEQFF | TGTGCCAGCAGTTTCCGCTGGACTAGCGGGAGGGAGTACAATGAGCAGTTCTTC
TRBJ2-7 | TRBV7-7 | TRBD1 | . | CASSPGQGPSYEQYF | TGTGCTAGCAGTCCCGGACAGGGACCCTCCTACGAGCAGTACTTC
TRBJ1-2 | TRBV18 | TRBD1 | . | CASSPEQGAGYTF | TGTGCCAGCTCACCTGAACAGGGGGCTGGCTACACCTTC
TRBJ2-3 | TRBV9 | . | . | CASSVARTPGTQYF | TGTGCCAGCAGCGTAGCACGGACACCCGGTACGCAGTATTTT
TRBJ1-1 | TRBV28 | . | . | CASMGGETEAFF | TGTGCCAGCATGGGGGGGGAAACTGAAGCTTTCTTT
TRBJ2-1 | TRBV19 | . | once | CASRDSSYNEQFF | TGTGCCAGTAGGGACAGCTCCTACAATGAGCAGTTCTTC
TRBJ1-4 | TRBV19 | . | . | CASSLGHATNEKLFF | TGTGCCAGTAGTCTCGGACACGCAACTAATGAAAAACTGTTTTTT
TRBJ1-5 | TRBV4-2 | TRBD1 | . | CASSQDVSGRGLDQPQHF | TGTGCCAGCAGCCAAGATGTTTCGGGCAGGGGGTTGGATCAGCCCCAGCATTTT
TRBJ2-1 | TRBV29-1 | . | . | CSVGQGGTSSYNEQFF | TGCAGCGTTGGCCAGGGGGGCACCAGCTCCTACAATGAGCAGTTCTTC
TRBJ1-6 | TRBV18 | . | once | CASSPARGVNSPLHF | TGTGCCAGCTCACCGGCCAGGGGAGTTAATTCACCCCTCCACTTT
TRBJ2-6 | TRBV9 | TRBD2 | . | CASSSKGGNSGANVLTF | TGTGCCAGCAGCTCTAAGGGAGGGAACTCTGGGGCCAACGTCCTGACTTTC
TRBJ1-1 | TRBV11-2 | . | . | CASSAGDRGATEAFF | TGTGCCAGCAGCGCCGGTGACCGGGGGGCCACTGAAGCTTTCTTT
TRBJ2-7 | TRBV30 | . | few | CAWTPRTVHEQYF | TGTGCCTGGACCCCTAGGACAGTTCACGAGCAGTACTTC
TRBJ1-4 | TRBV24-1 | . | . | CATSDNRDYNEKLFF | TGTGCCACCAGTGATAACAGGGACTATAATGAAAAACTGTTTTTT
TRBJ2-5 | TRBV5-6 | TRBD2 | . | CASSYSSGRETQYF | TGTGCCAGCAGCTACTCTAGCGGGAGAGAGACCCAGTACTTC
TRBJ1-2 | TRBV5-5 | TRBD1 | . | CASSWVWAGGDGYTF | TGTGCCAGCAGCTGGGTATGGGCAGGGGGCGATGGCTACACCTTC
TRBJ2-1 | TRBV19 | . | . | CASSIVRAGRYEQFF | TGTGCCAGTAGTATAGTCAGGGCAGGGCGATATGAGCAGTTCTTC
TRBJ2-3 | TRBV5-1 | . | . | CASSSGQGGSTDTQYF | TGCGCCAGCAGCTCCGGACAGGGAGGGAGCACAGATACGCAGTATTTT
TRBJ1-6 | TRBV10-3 | . | . | CAISARLETPLHF | TGTGCCATCAGTGCGCGGCTCGAGACACCCCTCCACTTT
TRBJ1-5 | TRBV28 | TRBD1 | . | CASEGAGSNQPQHF | TGTGCCAGCGAGGGGGCAGGGAGCAATCAGCCCCAGCATTTT
TRBJ1-1 | TRBV19 | TRBD1 | . | CASSMPDRGRAAFF | TGTGCCAGTAGTATGCCGGACAGGGGGCGTGCGGCTTTCTTT
TRBJ2-7 | TRBV9 | TRBD1 | . | CASSVAYRTGVYEQYF | TGTGCCAGCAGCGTAGCGTATAGGACAGGGGTCTACGAGCAGTACTTC
TRBJ1-2 | TRBV3-1/TRBV3-2 | . | . | CASSHFPANYGYTF | TGTGCCAGCAGCCACTTTCCAGCGAACTATGGCTACACCTTC